The clone carrying this T cell receptor (beta chain) was seen once. The data derive from a study of blood T cell repertoires in COVID-19. Study-level background: The United States, Italy and Spain provided the acute and convalescent COVID-19 samples. PBMCs, B-cell-depleted T cells, or T cells provided the cDNA or gDNA that made up the material.

Produced via immunoSEQ multiplex PCR; TCRdb's table is partial and in-frame only. Seen here are 240,000 or so clones, 80% to 90% observed once, and the top ten hold around 6.5%. The clonotype comes from a man in his sixties with acute or convalescent COVID-19. The sample was peripheral blood.

CDR3 DNA sequence: TGCGCCAGCAGCTTGGCTCGCGGAGCAGACAATGAGCAGTTCTTC. Translated: CASSLARGADNEQFF. The chain couples TRBV5-1 to TRBJ2-1; D is uncertain. V lost 0 bases to trimming and J lost 5 bases, with 12 bases between them. Germline V gene data show CDR1 as SGHRS and CDR2 as YFSETQ. CDR3 length equals 15 residues.